These 30 T cell receptor beta chains were all obtained from the same sample, sequenced in a study of blood T cell repertoires in COVID-19 (dated by TCRdb to the early 2020s). Libraries were made using the immunoSEQ multiplex PCR assay. TCRdb's version of the immuneACCESS table is confined to in-frame rearrangements and falls short of the full clone set. An unresolved V gene accounts for under half of the shortfall where checked; the remainder is of unknown origin. The sample data list about 380,000 clones, and 85% to 90% of these were observed just once. The ten largest clones add up to roughly 1.2% of the sample. Sequenced material: PBMCs or T cells enriched from blood (not recorded which). The origin of the receptors is a woman aged 18 to 35 who had recovered from COVID-19.

The V and J genes are TRBV5-8 and TRBJ2-1, with TRBD2 identical over 13 bases. There are 15 residues in the CDR3. The trim removed 4 bases at V and 6 bases at J, leaving 4 bases unmatched. CDR1 and CDR2 from the germline V gene are SGHTS and YDEGEE. As DNA, the CDR3 is TGTGCCAGCAGCCCCTGGACTAGCGGGGGCAATGAGCAGTTCTTC. Amino acids: CASSPWTSGGNEQFF.

The chain joins TRBV27 to TRBJ2-3, with TRBD2 as a possible D gene (6 bases). Trimming took off 4 bases at V and 6 bases at J, with 8 bases between the two ends. Germline loops: CDR1 MNHEY, CDR2 SMNVEV (reference sequence). CDR3 length: 12 amino acids. The CDR3 sequence: CASSSGGDTQYF. The CDR3, as DNA: TGTGCCAGCAGTTCAGGAGGGGATACGCAGTATTTT.

The CDR3 loop is CASSQDRAGGPVNEQFF. CDR3 in DNA: TGTGCCAGCAGCCAAGATCGAGCGGGGGGGCCGGTCAATGAGCAGTTCTTC. The chain joins TRBV4-2 to TRBJ2-1; 10 bases fit TRBD2. J lost 6 bases, V lost 0 bases, and 8 bases had no gene match. CDR3 length: 17 amino acids. The germline gives CDR1 LGHNA, CDR2 YNFKEQ.

The chain joins TRBV7-3 to TRBJ2-3, with 9 positions matching TRBD1. Per the germline V gene, CDR1 is SGHTA and CDR2 is FQGTGA. The CDR3 loop spans 15 amino acids. Trimming removed 4 bases from V and 2 bases from J; junction bases left unmatched: 4. This CDR3 reads CASSSQGAITDTQYF. CDR3 bases: TGTGCCAGCAGCTCACAGGGGGCCATCACAGATACGCAGTATTTT. Full variable domain (outside the CDR3, taken from reference TRBV7-3 and TRBJ2-3): GAGVSQTPSNKVTEKGKYVELRCDPISGHTALYWYRQSLGQGPEFLIYFQGTGAADDSGLPNDRFFAVRPEGSVSTLKIQRTERGDSAVYLCASSSQGAITDTQYFGPGTRLTVL.

V is TRBV28 and J is TRBJ2-7, with TRBD1 matching over 8 bases. The CDR3 covers 16 residues. Trimming cost V 2 bases and J 0 bases; bases outside gene matches: 6. Germline loops: CDR1 MDHEN, CDR2 SYDVKM. CDR3 coding DNA: TGTGCCAGCAGTTTACTCACAGGGGGTCACTCCTACGAGCAGTACTTC. Translated: CASSLLTGGHSYEQYF.

Regarding this clone: Other nucleotide sequences in the sample specify the same CDR3. The chain links TRBV10-3 to TRBJ1-2; D might be TRBD1 (5 bases). This CDR3 contains 13 residues. Looked up from germline, CDR1 is ENHRY and CDR2 is SYGVKD. Trimming shortened V by 2 bases and J by 2 bases, and 6 bases separated the two germline ends. The DNA of the CDR3 is TGTGCCATCAGTGAGGACAGAAACTATGGCTACACCTTC. This sequence encodes CAISEDRNYGYTF.

V usage is TRBV10-3 and J usage is TRBJ1-2; D possibly corresponds to TRBD1 (6 bases). Germline CDR1 is ENHRY and CDR2 is SYGVKD. This CDR3 has 11 amino acids. V lost 7 bases and J 6 bases, leaving 9 bases between the germline ends. CDR3 sequence reads: CAINGGHGYTF. The CDR3 nucleotides read TGTGCCATCAATGGGGGCCATGGCTACACCTTC.

This clone was picked up a small number of times. The J gene is TRBJ1-3, the V gene TRBV6-5; TRBD1 matches 7 bases. The CDR3 has 15 amino acids. From germline, CDR1 is MNHEY and CDR2 SVGAGI. The V gene end was trimmed by 2 bases and the J gene end by 4 bases; junction bases not matched to a gene: 5. The CDR3 spells CASSYGRQGGNTIYF. The CDR3 DNA is TGTGCCAGCAGTTACGGTCGACAGGGCGGAAACACCATATATTTT.

The V gene is TRBV5-1, the J gene TRBJ1-2; D not certain. Trimming cost V 4 bases and J 6 bases, with 16 bases left between them. The CDR3 has 14 amino acids. CDR1 SGHRS and CDR2 YFSETQ come from the germline V gene. The CDR3 DNA follows: TGCGCCAGCAGCGCGACGTCCCCGGAGGATGGCTACACCTTC. This translates into CASSATSPEDGYTF.

V usage is TRBV6-1 and J usage is TRBJ2-7; the D is unclear. V gave up 0 bases and J gave up 1 base, with 10 bases separating them. Per germline, CDR1 MNHNS and CDR2 SASEGT. The CDR3 totals 15 residues. The CDR3 here is CASSEALRSSYEQYF. CDR3 coding DNA: TGTGCCAGCAGTGAAGCGCTTCGGAGTTCCTACGAGCAGTACTTC.

This chain links TRBV4-1 with TRBJ2-3, with TRBD2 identical over 8 bases. This CDR3 is 16 amino acids long. Unmatched junction bases numbered 11, after V lost 4 bases and J lost 5 bases. The germline V gene has CDR1 MGHRA and CDR2 YSYEKL. The CDR3, as DNA: TGCGCCAGCAGCCCTCGGGAGGGGGTAGAAGTAGATACGCAGTATTTT. Translation: CASSPREGVEVDTQYF.

The chain employs TRBV6-6 and TRBJ1-1; D is undetermined. V was trimmed by 2 bases and J by 11 bases, leaving 12 bases between them. Germline V lookup: CDR1 MNHNY, CDR2 SVGAGI (reference sequence). CDR3 length: 12 amino acids. In DNA form, the CDR3 reads TGTGCCAGCAGTTACGGCGGCGACGTGGCTTTCTTT. It encodes CASSYGGDVAFF.

The chain is built from TRBV28 and TRBJ1-2; D remains unclear. CDR1 is MDHEN, CDR2 SYDVKM, per germline. The CDR3 sequence is 13 residues long. V lost 3 bases, J lost 7 bases, and 12 bases lay in between. The CDR3 spells CASSFWEAGGYTF. DNA for the CDR3: TGTGCCAGCAGTTTTTGGGAAGCGGGTGGCTACACCTTC.

V and J are TRBV9 and TRBJ2-6; perhaps TRBD1 as D (6 bases). CDR1 and CDR2 from the germline V gene are SGDLS and YYNGEE. Trimming took 4 bases from V and 4 from J, leaving 12 bases between them. The CDR3 has 15 residues. CDR3 sequence reads: CASSPWGQGANVLTF. Written as DNA, the CDR3 is TGTGCCAGCAGCCCGTGGGGGCAAGGGGCCAACGTCCTGACTTTC.

J is TRBJ2-5 and V is TRBV7-8; a possible D gene is TRBD2 (6 bases). Trimming pared 5 bases from V and 4 bases from J, leaving 11 bases between. CDR3 length: 13 residues. CDR1 and CDR2 from the germline V gene are SGHVS and FQNEAQ. CDR3 in amino acids: CASSRLVPETQYF. The CDR3 coding sequence is TGTGCCAGCAGCCGACTAGTGCCAGAGACCCAGTACTTC.

To note about this clone: Other DNA variants within this sample encode the same CDR3. The J gene is TRBJ2-7, the V gene TRBV27; D is possibly TRBD2 (6 bases). The CDR3 spans 13 residues. The V and J ends lost 0 bases and 4 bases respectively, with 7 bases between them. Looked up from germline, CDR1 is MNHEY and CDR2 is SMNVEV (reference sequence). The CDR3 is CASSLSRGYEQYF. CDR3 bases: TGTGCCAGCAGTTTATCTCGGGGGTACGAGCAGTACTTC.

This chain connects TRBV7-6 to TRBJ1-6, with a weak D call TRBD1 (5 bases). With 5 bases removed from V and 9 bases from J, the gap between germline ends came to 14 bases. CDR1 SGHVS and CDR2 FNYEAQ come from the germline V gene. There are 14 residues in the CDR3. The CDR3 DNA follows: TGTGCCAGCAGCACCCGACAGTTCCCTTCACCCCTCCACTTT. Translation: CASSTRQFPSPLHF. The full variable domain, in which reference TRBV7-6 and TRBJ1-6 provide the parts outside the CDR3, is GAGVSQSPRYKVTKRGQDVALRCDPISGHVSLYWYRQALGQGPEFLTYFNYEAQQDKSGLPNDRFSAERPEGSISTLTIQRTEQRDSAMYRCASSTRQFPSPLHFGNGTRLTVT.

The J gene is TRBJ1-5, the V gene TRBV5-1; D not resolved. The V end was cut by 2 bases, the J end by 8 bases, with 11 bases between. The germline V gene has CDR1 SGHRS and CDR2 YFSETQ. This CDR3 spans 13 amino acids. CDR3 sequence (DNA): TGCGCCAGCAGCTTAAATTTCGGTGAGCCCCAGCATTTT. Its translation: CASSLNFGEPQHF.

The gene calls are TRBV25-1 and TRBJ2-2, with 9 bases matching TRBD1. V was clipped by 4 bases and J by 3 bases; unmatched bases: 3. The CDR3 has 15 residues. Germline CDR1 is MGHDK and CDR2 is SYGVNS. The CDR3 spells CASSGGQGYTGELFF. For the CDR3, the DNA is TGTGCCAGCAGTGGGGGACAGGGATACACCGGGGAGCTGTTTTTT.

J is TRBJ1-5 and V is TRBV30, with D possibly TRBD1 on 6 matching bases. The V end lost 2 bases, the J end lost 6 bases, and 14 bases lay between the germline ends. This CDR3 has 14 residues. Germline CDR1 and CDR2: GTSNPN and SVGIG (reference sequence). CDR3: CAWSPGQKGQPQHF. CDR3 in DNA: TGTGCCTGGAGTCCCGGACAGAAAGGTCAGCCCCAGCATTTT.

The chain joins TRBV7-9 to TRBJ1-6; TRBD1 might be the D (5 bases). The CDR3 contains 17 residues. Germline CDR1 and CDR2: SEHNR and FQNEAQ (reference sequence). The V end lost 3 bases, the J end lost 8 bases, and 20 bases lay between the germline ends. This CDR3 is CASSFEGVGGGYSPLHF. The CDR3 DNA reads TGTGCCAGCAGCTTCGAAGGCGTGGGGGGAGGGTATTCACCCCTCCACTTT.

The chain couples TRBV6-5 to TRBJ1-5; TRBD1 matches 8 bases. With V trimmed by 7 bases and J by 6 bases, 11 bases remained unmatched. The CDR3 has 15 amino acids. The germline gives CDR1 MNHEY, CDR2 SVGAGI. CDR3 in DNA: TGTGCCAGCAACGTGGGGACAGGAGATGTTCAGCCCCAGCATTTT. Translated, it gives CASNVGTGDVQPQHF.

With regard to this clone: Other DNA sequences from this sample encode an identical CDR3 as well. V is TRBV6-4 and J is TRBJ2-5; 7 bases match TRBD2. Germline V gives CDR1 MRHNA, CDR2 SNTAGT. There are 13 residues in the CDR3. Unmatched junction bases numbered 5, after V lost 6 bases and J lost 4 bases. The CDR3, as DNA: TGTGCCAGCAGCCGCCGCGGGGGAGAGACCCAGTACTTC. This encodes CASSRRGGETQYF.

This clone was recorded a few times. This chain joins TRBV3-1 (or the pseudogene TRBV3-2) and TRBJ1-6, with no clear D. Germline lookup yields CDR1 LGHDT and CDR2 YNNKEL (reference sequence). The V and J ends lost 5 bases and 7 bases respectively, with 12 bases between them. There are 14 residues in the CDR3. CDR3 coding DNA: TGTGCCAGCAGCGAAGGGCTGGAGAATTCACCCCTCCACTTT. Translated, it gives CASSEGLENSPLHF.

This chain uses TRBV2 with TRBJ1-1; D call uncertain. This CDR3 is 14 amino acids long. Trimming removed 8 bases from V and 4 bases from J, with 17 bases in between. The germline gives CDR1 SNHLY, CDR2 FYNNEI. CDR3 protein: CASAFGAAFTEAFF. Here the CDR3 DNA reads TGTGCCAGCGCCTTCGGTGCGGCTTTCACTGAAGCTTTCTTT.

This clone was picked up one time. V and J are TRBV3-1 (or the pseudogene TRBV3-2) and TRBJ1-1, with TRBD1 matching 7 bases. Germline CDR1 LGHDT, CDR2 YNNKEL (reference sequence). V was pared by 4 bases and J by 4 bases, with 6 bases of the junction left unmatched. There are 14 residues in the CDR3. CDR3 sequence reads: CASSLRGQRTEAFF. For the CDR3, the DNA is TGTGCCAGCAGCCTAAGGGGACAGCGCACTGAAGCTTTCTTT.

The chain has TRBV2 and TRBJ1-3; no clear D gene. This CDR3 is 13 amino acids long. Germline CDR1 is SNHLY and CDR2 is FYNNEI. Trimming took off 4 bases at V and 2 bases at J, with 6 bases between the two ends. Written as DNA, the CDR3 is TGTGCCAGCAGTGGCAGTCCTGGAAACACCATATATTTT. Its translation is CASSGSPGNTIYF.

The V gene is TRBV15, the J gene TRBJ1-2; D gene unclear. The ends were cut back, 4 bases at V and 6 bases at J, with 9 bases in the middle. The CDR3 loop spans 12 amino acids. Germline V lookup: CDR1 LNHNV, CDR2 YYDKDF (reference sequence). As DNA, the CDR3 is TGTGCCACCAGCAAATTTAGTGATGGCTACACCTTC. The encoded protein is CATSKFSDGYTF.

V is TRBV7-9 and J is TRBJ1-1, with TRBD1 matching 7 bases. J was trimmed by 6 bases and V by 1 base; bases with no gene match: 11. Germline values: CDR1 SEHNR, CDR2 FQNEAQ (reference sequence). This CDR3 has 16 residues. The CDR3 DNA reads as TGTGCCAGCAGCTTAGAAGGCCGGCAGGGGGAGTCTGAAGCTTTCTTT. Translated: CASSLEGRQGESEAFF.

The rearrangement uses TRBV19 and TRBJ1-3; 9 bases match TRBD1. V shed 8 bases, J shed 4 bases, and the junction held 9 bases outside the gene matches. Germline CDR1 LNHDA, CDR2 SQIVND (reference sequence). This CDR3 is built from 15 residues. Written as DNA, the CDR3 is TGTGCCAGTCATAACAGGGGGCGCTTAGGAAACACCATATATTTT. Translated: CASHNRGRLGNTIYF.